The 25 T cell receptor beta chains in this list originate from one sample, sequenced in a study of shared clonotypes between healthy human individuals. TCRdb's copy holds only in-frame clones and misses some; the assay was immunoSEQ multiplex PCR. The table has about 2.1 million clones, just under 95% seen once. Terminally differentiated effector memory CD45RA+ cells were left out of the naive CD8 fraction, which was CD45RO-negative and positively selected for CCR7. Sequencing was carried out using naive CD8+ T cells from PBMCs. The origin of the receptors is a man younger than 35 in good health. Some clones in this sample may be carry-over from other donors' samples.

This clone has a single count. In nucleotides, the CDR3 is TGCAGCGTTTTGACTAGTCACGGCGAGCAGTACTTC. Translated: CSVLTSHGEQYF. The chain carries TRBV29-1 and TRBJ2-7; perhaps TRBD2 as D (6 bases). CDR3 length: 12 residues. Germline CDR1 is SQVTM and CDR2 is ANQGSEA. Trimming removed 5 bases from V and 6 bases from J, with 14 bases in between.

V and J are TRBV6-6 and TRBJ2-2, with D uncertain. V was clipped by 4 bases and J by 5 bases, with 5 bases between them. The CDR3 runs 12 residues. From germline, CDR1 is MNHNY and CDR2 SVGAGI (reference sequence). CDR3 sequence (DNA): TGTGCCAGCAGTTGGGATACCGGGGAGCTGTTTTTT. Protein sequence: CASSWDTGELFF.

This rearrangement joins TRBV2 to TRBJ1-4; TRBD1 aligns across 7 bases. The germline gives CDR1 SNHLY, CDR2 FYNNEI. The CDR3 length is 15 residues. V dropped 5 bases and J dropped 5; count of bases not matched to a gene: 8. The CDR3 DNA follows: TGTGCCAGCAGTTCCGGGACAGTCGTCAATGAAAAACTGTTTTTT. This encodes CASSSGTVVNEKLFF.

This chain connects TRBV9 to TRBJ2-1; weak D call: TRBD1 (5 bases). V shed 2 bases and J shed 5 bases, with 8 bases lying between them. This CDR3 region has 13 residues. Germline CDR1 reads SGDLS; CDR2 reads YYNGEE. The CDR3 is CASSVTGDNEQFF. The CDR3 DNA sequence: TGTGCCAGCAGCGTTACAGGTGACAATGAGCAGTTCTTC.

The V and J genes are TRBV27 and TRBJ2-2; D possibly matches TRBD1 or TRBD2 (6 bases each). Germline V lookup: CDR1 MNHEY, CDR2 SMNVEV (reference sequence). The CDR3 totals 16 residues. The V gene lost 0 bases and the J gene lost 5 bases, with 13 bases spanning the gap. The CDR3, as DNA: TGTGCCAGCAGTTTATCTGGGGGGCTAGCAACCGGGGAGCTGTTTTTT. As protein: CASSLSGGLATGELFF.

The rearrangement uses TRBV27 and TRBJ1-1, with D possibly being TRBD1 (5 bases). Deletions cut 5 bases from V and 8 bases from J, with 21 bases between. The germline V gene has CDR1 MNHEY and CDR2 SMNVEV (reference sequence). There are 15 residues in the CDR3. CDR3 in amino acids: CASSPIRNSREEAFF. The DNA for the CDR3 is TGTGCCAGCAGTCCGATACGGAACTCCAGGGAGGAAGCTTTCTTT.

The rearrangement links TRBV18 to TRBJ2-1; D unresolved. CDR3 length equals 15 residues. Trimming left V 6 bases short and J 6 bases short, with 18 bases between. Germline V gene lookup returns CDR1 KGHSH and CDR2 LQKENI. CDR3 region: CASSPPDRRPNEQFF. In DNA form, the CDR3 reads TGTGCCAGCTCTCCGCCGGACCGAAGGCCCAATGAGCAGTTCTTC.

In this sample, this clone turned up once. The chain recombines TRBV7-9 with TRBJ2-1, with 8 bases lining up with TRBD1. After removal of 5 bases from V and 0 bases from J, the junction contained 6 bases not matched to a gene. The CDR3 consists of 16 residues. Per the germline V gene, CDR1 is SEHNR and CDR2 is FQNEAQ (reference sequence). The CDR3 DNA follows: TGTGCCAGCAGCCCACGGACAGGGTTCTCCTACAATGAGCAGTTCTTC. Amino acid sequence: CASSPRTGFSYNEQFF.

This sequence joins TRBV19 and TRBJ2-7, with D possibly being TRBD1 (5 bases). The CDR3 consists of 15 residues. V was pared by 1 base and J by 2 bases, with 12 bases between. Germline assignment: CDR1 LNHDA and CDR2 SQIVND (reference sequence). CDR3 DNA: TGTGCCAGTAGTATAGCCGAGGCAGGGCCCTACGAGCAGTACTTC. It translates to CASSIAEAGPYEQYF.

The chain is built from TRBV7-9 and TRBJ2-7, with 10 nucleotides matching TRBD2. There are 16 residues in the CDR3. Trimming cost V 4 bases and J 4 bases; bases outside gene matches: 10. Germline assignment: CDR1 SEHNR and CDR2 FQNEAQ (reference sequence). DNA for the CDR3: TGTGCCAGCAGCTCAAACTATGGGACTAGCGATTACGAGCAGTACTTC. This sequence encodes CASSSNYGTSDYEQYF.

V is TRBV4-2 and J is TRBJ2-7; TRBD1 is a possible D gene (6 bases). The germline V and J ends were trimmed by 1 base and 1 base, with 14 bases remaining between them. Germline CDR1 and CDR2: LGHNA and YNFKEQ. This CDR3 is built from 16 residues. CDR3 bases: TGTGCCAGCAGCCAAGGCCTCAGGGGCGGATCCTACGAGCAGTACTTC. Amino acid sequence: CASSQGLRGGSYEQYF.

The chain links TRBV27 to TRBJ1-4; possibly TRBD1 for D (5 bases). The CDR3 is 15 residues long. Germline V gives CDR1 MNHEY, CDR2 SMNVEV (reference sequence). Trimming took off 1 base at V and 7 bases at J, with 13 bases between the two ends. CDR3 sequence (DNA): TGTGCCAGCAGTTTATGGGGGAATAGGGGTGAAAAACTGTTTTTT. Protein: CASSLWGNRGEKLFF.

This rearrangement joins TRBV11-1 to TRBJ2-3, with TRBD2 identical over 9 bases. The V and J ends lost 5 bases and 3 bases, in that order; junction bases with no gene match: 15. CDR1 SGHAT and CDR2 FQDESV come from the germline V gene (reference sequence). The CDR3 loop spans 18 amino acids. DNA of the CDR3: TGTGCCAGCAGCCTCCCGAACTATGTTAGCGGGGGAACAGATACGCAGTATTTT. Its translation: CASSLPNYVSGGTDTQYF.

The V and J genes are TRBV7-9 and TRBJ1-2; 10 bases map to TRBD1. This CDR3 contains 15 residues. Losses at the gene ends were 5 bases for V and 5 bases for J; bases not matched to a gene: 8. Germline CDR1 SEHNR, CDR2 FQNEAQ (reference sequence). The CDR3 reads CASSHDRGLSYGYTF. CDR3 sequence (DNA): TGTGCCAGCAGCCATGACAGGGGGCTTTCGTATGGCTACACCTTC.

DNA for the CDR3: TGTGCCAGCAGTTTACCTTCGGGGTTCCTGAGGTACGAGCAGTACTTC. Translating gives CASSLPSGFLRYEQYF. This chain uses TRBV28 with TRBJ2-7, with a possible D match to TRBD2 (5 bases). Trimming removed 2 bases from V and 4 bases from J, with 18 bases in between. Germline lookup yields CDR1 MDHEN and CDR2 SYDVKM. There are 16 residues in the CDR3.

The chain links TRBV27 to TRBJ2-7, with 9 bases lining up with TRBD2. V lost 3 bases, J lost 2 bases, and 11 bases stayed unmatched. The CDR3 spans 17 residues. Looked up from germline, CDR1 is MNHEY and CDR2 is SMNVEV (reference sequence). CDR3 residues: CASSFVRTSGHPYEQYF. The CDR3 region has the DNA TGTGCCAGCAGTTTCGTCAGAACTAGCGGGCACCCCTACGAGCAGTACTTC.

This rearrangement joins TRBV7-9 to TRBJ1-5; D is possibly TRBD1 (5 bases). The CDR3 consists of 15 residues. V was shortened by 1 base and J by 3 bases, with 10 bases between the two germline ends. CDR1 is SEHNR and CDR2 is FQNEAQ in the germline V gene (reference sequence). The CDR3 region is CASSLVGQPNQPQHF. DNA for the CDR3: TGTGCCAGCAGCTTAGTAGGACAACCCAATCAGCCCCAGCATTTT.

This clone has only one observation. The chain couples TRBV7-9 to TRBJ2-5, with D maybe TRBD1 (7 bases). This CDR3 comprises 15 residues. Trimming cost V 5 bases and J 5 bases, with 18 bases left between them. The germline V gene encodes CDR1 SEHNR and CDR2 FQNEAQ (reference sequence). This CDR3 is CASSTGDRLDETQYF. In nucleotides, the CDR3 is TGTGCCAGCAGCACGGGGGACAGACTTGACGAGACCCAGTACTTC.

The chain has TRBV7-8 and TRBJ2-1; D possibly uses TRBD1 or TRBD2 (6 bases each). From germline, CDR1 is SGHVS and CDR2 FQNEAQ. The CDR3 runs 14 residues. V gave up 7 bases and J gave up 5 bases, with 15 bases separating them. CDR3 nucleotide sequence: TGTGCCAGCATTAGGGGGGATGAAAACAATGAGCAGTTCTTC. Protein sequence: CASIRGDENNEQFF.

This clone was counted only a few times. V and J are TRBV27 and TRBJ1-2; no reliable D call. CDR3 size: 16 residues. CDR1 is MNHEY, CDR2 SMNVEV, per germline (reference sequence). The V gene lost 0 bases and the J gene lost 4 bases, with 15 bases spanning the gap. The CDR3 here is CASSLSKGPITYGYTF. The CDR3 nucleotides read TGTGCCAGCAGTTTATCGAAGGGCCCCATCACCTATGGCTACACCTTC.

Concerning this clone: The sample holds other DNA sequences that translate to the same CDR3. The chain recombines TRBV4-1 with TRBJ1-1; D perhaps matches TRBD1 (5 bases). The germline V and J ends were trimmed by 1 base and 0 bases, with 9 bases remaining between them. From germline, CDR1 is MGHRA and CDR2 YSYEKL. The CDR3 runs to 15 residues. CDR3 region: CASSQVGGMNTEAFF. Here the CDR3 DNA reads TGCGCCAGCAGCCAAGTGGGGGGGATGAACACTGAAGCTTTCTTT.

About this clone itself: This CDR3 is also generated by other DNA sequences in the sample. The gene calls are TRBV7-9 and TRBJ2-2, with 11 bases matching TRBD1. J was trimmed by 5 bases and V by 5 bases; bases with no gene match: 4. The CDR3 contains 15 residues. CDR1 is SEHNR, CDR2 FQNEAQ, per germline (reference sequence). The CDR3 region is CASSPRDRGTGELFF. The CDR3 DNA follows: TGTGCCAGCAGCCCCCGGGACAGGGGGACCGGGGAGCTGTTTTTT.

This clone was recorded once. The chain employs TRBV9 and TRBJ2-3, with TRBD2 matching 7 bases. Looked up from germline, CDR1 is SGDLS and CDR2 is YYNGEE. V was clipped by 4 bases and J by 2 bases; unmatched bases: 10. This CDR3 has 16 amino acids. CDR3: CASSSPGGLLTDTQYF. The CDR3 DNA reads TGTGCCAGCAGCTCTCCGGGAGGACTCCTCACAGATACGCAGTATTTT.

V usage is TRBV4-1 and J usage is TRBJ2-7; 13 positions agree with TRBD2. The CDR3 spans 14 residues. J lost 2 bases, V lost 5 bases, and 0 bases had no gene match. The germline V gene has CDR1 MGHRA and CDR2 YSYEKL. As DNA, the CDR3 is TGCGCCAGCAGCGGACTAGCGGGGGCCTACGAGCAGTACTTC. This translates into CASSGLAGAYEQYF.

V is TRBV4-3 and J is TRBJ1-3; D unresolved. Trimming took off 0 bases at V and 1 base at J, with 13 bases between the two ends. The germline V gene has CDR1 LGHNA and CDR2 YSLEER. The CDR3 length is 17 residues. The CDR3 reads CASSQEVGRGSGNTIYF. The DNA of the CDR3 is TGCGCCAGCAGCCAAGAGGTTGGGCGAGGATCTGGAAACACCATATATTTT.